These 8 T cell receptor beta chains were sequenced from one sample in a study of blood T cell repertoires in COVID-19. The table came from immunoSEQ multiplex PCR; TCRdb's copy has only in-frame clones and leaves some out. The repertoire has some 300,000 clones, approximately 86% of them found once; the top ten carry 1.3%. Sequencing was performed on peripheral blood. These receptors came from a man aged 65 to 85 with acute or convalescent COVID-19.

This rearrangement joins TRBV18 to TRBJ2-5; TRBD2 is a possible D gene (5 bases). CDR3 length equals 15 residues. V lost 1 base, J lost 2 bases, and 11 bases lay in between. Per the germline V gene, CDR1 is KGHSH and CDR2 is LQKENI. The CDR3 DNA follows: TGTGCCAGCTCACCACTAGCCGGGGAACAAGAGACCCAGTACTTC. Translated, it gives CASSPLAGEQETQYF.

The chain has TRBV9 and TRBJ2-7; D is possibly TRBD1 (5 bases). The CDR3 is 15 residues long. Germline CDR1 and CDR2: SGDLS and YYNGEE. Trimming cost V 0 bases and J 3 bases, with 13 bases left between them. Here the CDR3 reads CASSVGGSGFYEQYF. In DNA form, the CDR3 reads TGTGCCAGCAGCGTAGGAGGCTCAGGGTTCTACGAGCAGTACTTC.

The chain joins TRBV19 to TRBJ2-3, with 8 bases identical to TRBD1. The trim removed 3 bases at V and 0 bases at J, leaving 14 bases unmatched. Germline loops: CDR1 LNHDA, CDR2 SQIVND (reference sequence). This CDR3 has 19 residues. CDR3 region: CASSIQAAGQGVSTDTQYF. DNA for the CDR3: TGTGCCAGTAGTATTCAAGCCGCCGGACAGGGCGTTAGCACAGATACGCAGTATTTT.

The J gene is TRBJ2-1, the V gene TRBV7-2; 7 bases line up with TRBD2. The V gene's germline CDR1 is SGHTA and CDR2 FQGNSA. J lost 4 bases, V lost 1 base, and 7 bases had no gene match. There are 16 residues in the CDR3. The CDR3 nucleotides are TGTGCCAGCAGCTTAGGAGGTGGCGGGAGTTACAATGAGCAGTTCTTC. Translation gives CASSLGGGGSYNEQFF.

At least ten counts were recorded for this clone. The V gene is TRBV5-4, the J gene TRBJ2-7; 7 bases match TRBD1. The CDR3 runs to 15 residues. Trimming removed 4 bases from V and 2 bases from J; junction bases left unmatched: 9. Per the germline V gene, CDR1 is SGHNT and CDR2 is YYREEE (reference sequence). This CDR3 is CASSPRGPGAYEQYF. As DNA, the CDR3 is TGTGCCAGCAGCCCGAGGGGGCCCGGCGCCTACGAGCAGTACTTC.

The CDR3 loop reads CASSIIDSYYQPQHF. The CDR3 DNA reads as TGTGCCAGTAGTATAATTGACAGCTACTATCAGCCCCAGCATTTT. The rearrangement links TRBV19 to TRBJ1-5, with TRBD1 as a possible D gene (5 bases). V shed 2 bases and J shed 5 bases, with 13 bases lying between them. Per the germline V gene, CDR1 is LNHDA and CDR2 is SQIVND (reference sequence). The CDR3 length is 15 residues.

This clone was found a few times. The V call is TRBV5-8, the J call TRBJ1-6, with D maybe TRBD1 (6 bases). Germline CDR1 is SGHTS and CDR2 is YDEGEE. The germline V and J ends were trimmed by 2 bases and 8 bases, with 17 bases remaining between them. This CDR3 spans 16 amino acids. CDR3 nucleotide sequence: TGTGCCAGCAGCTTTTGGACAGCCGATCCTTATTCACCCCTCCACTTT. Residues: CASSFWTADPYSPLHF.

About this clone: A read error may produce the germline difference seen at one junction end. This chain links TRBV27 with TRBJ2-7; D may be TRBD2 (6 bases). Germline values: CDR1 MNHEY, CDR2 SMNVEV (reference sequence). This CDR3 comprises 14 residues. The CDR3 bases are TGTGCCAACAGTTTATTCCCGGGAGCCAACGAGCAGTACTTC. This translates into CANSLFPGANEQYF.